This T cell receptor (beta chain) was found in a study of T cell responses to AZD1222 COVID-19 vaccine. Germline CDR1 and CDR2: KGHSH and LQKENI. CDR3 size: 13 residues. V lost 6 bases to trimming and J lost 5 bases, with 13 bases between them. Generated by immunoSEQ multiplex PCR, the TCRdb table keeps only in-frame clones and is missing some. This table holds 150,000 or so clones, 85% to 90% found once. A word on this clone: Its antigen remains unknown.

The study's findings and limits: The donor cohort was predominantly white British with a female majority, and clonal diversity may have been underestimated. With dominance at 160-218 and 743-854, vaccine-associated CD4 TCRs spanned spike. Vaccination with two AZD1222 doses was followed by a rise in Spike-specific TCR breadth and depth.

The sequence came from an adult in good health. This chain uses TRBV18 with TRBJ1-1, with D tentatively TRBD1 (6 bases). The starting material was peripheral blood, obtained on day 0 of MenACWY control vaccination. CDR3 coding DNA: TGTGCCAGCTCCCGAGGAGGGGGGACTGAAGCTTTCTTT. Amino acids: CASSRGGGTEAFF.